The 9 T cell receptor beta chains given below trace back to one sample, sequenced in a study of T cell responses to AZD1222 COVID-19 vaccine. The table came from immunoSEQ multiplex PCR; TCRdb's copy has only in-frame clones and leaves some out. The table lists about 150,000 clones, 90% of them singletons. The sequenced sample was peripheral blood, obtained 28 days after the second AZD1222 dose. The receptors derive from an adult who received the AZD1222 COVID-19 vaccine.

The genes are TRBV25-1 and TRBJ1-6; D is undetermined. Trimming cost V 10 bases and J 0 bases, with 16 bases left between them. From germline, CDR1 is MGHDK and CDR2 SYGVNS. This CDR3 region has 16 residues. The CDR3 coding sequence is TGTGCCAACCGAAACGGAGCGTACTCCTATAATTCACCCCTCCACTTT. Translating it yields CANRNGAYSYNSPLHF. The entire variable domain, with the rest obtained from reference TRBV25-1 and TRBJ1-6, is as follows: EADIYQTPRYLVIGTGKKITLECSQTMGHDKMYWYQQDPGMELHLIHYSYGVNSTEKGDLSSESTVSRIRTEHFPLTLESARPSHTSQYLCANRNGAYSYNSPLHFGNGTRLTVT.

The chain uses TRBV27 and TRBJ1-1, with D possibly TRBD1 on 6 matching bases. The CDR3 has 13 amino acids. V was trimmed by 8 bases and J by 0 bases, leaving 10 bases between them. Germline CDR1 reads MNHEY; CDR2 reads SMNVEV (reference sequence). The DNA of the CDR3 is TGTGCCAGCCAAGGACAGTTGAACACTGAAGCTTTCTTT. Encoded protein: CASQGQLNTEAFF.

The V and J genes are TRBV14 and TRBJ2-7, with D tentatively TRBD1 (5 bases). CDR1 and CDR2 (germline): SGHDN, FVKESK. V lost 3 bases and J 7 bases, leaving 16 bases between the germline ends. This CDR3 is built from 14 residues. The CDR3 region is CASSHPSRAREQYF. In nucleotides, the CDR3 is TGTGCCAGCAGCCACCCCAGCAGGGCAAGGGAGCAGTACTTC.

This chain joins TRBV6-5 and TRBJ1-1; no reliable D call. CDR1 and CDR2 from the germline V gene are MNHEY and SVGAGI. V dropped 0 bases and J dropped 2 bases, with 10 bases sitting between them. The CDR3 spans 15 residues. CDR3 sequence (DNA): TGTGCCAGCAGTTACTCTCGGAGGGCCAACACTGAAGCTTTCTTT. It specifies CASSYSRRANTEAFF.

This chain links TRBV30 with TRBJ1-1; D is uncertain. The CDR3 has 11 residues. V lost 4 bases and J 11 bases, leaving 14 bases between the germline ends. Germline V gene data show CDR1 as GTSNPN and CDR2 as SVGIG (reference sequence). CDR3 coding DNA: TGTGCCTGGACCTCGAGTTTCCAGGCTTTCTTT. Protein: CAWTSSFQAFF. The full variable domain, rest sourced from reference TRBV30 and TRBJ1-1, is SQTIHQWPATLVQPVGSPLSLECTVEGTSNPNLYWYRQAAGRGLQLLFYSVGIGQISSEVPQNLSASRPQDRQFILSSKKLLLSDSGFYLCAWTSSFQAFFGQGTRLTVV.

This sequence joins TRBV5-1 and TRBJ1-1; D uncertain. With 4 bases removed from V and 1 base from J, the gap between germline ends came to 20 bases. The length of the CDR3 is 17 residues. Per germline, CDR1 SGHRS and CDR2 YFSETQ. The CDR3 DNA reads as TGCGCCAGCAGCACGGGCCTTCATCCGTCCACGAACACTGAAGCTTTCTTT. Protein product: CASSTGLHPSTNTEAFF.

The V call is TRBV30, the J call TRBJ1-6, with D uncertain. The CDR3 covers 11 residues. V lost 4 bases, J lost 7 bases, and 5 bases lay in between. CDR1 is GTSNPN, CDR2 SVGIG, per germline (reference sequence). CDR3 in amino acids: CAWTANSPLHF. The CDR3 nucleotides are TGTGCCTGGACGGCGAATTCACCCCTCCACTTT.

The chain couples TRBV2 to TRBJ2-7, with D possibly TRBD1 on 5 matching bases. This CDR3 comprises 12 residues. V shed 7 bases and J shed 6 bases, with 13 bases lying between them. The germline V gene encodes CDR1 SNHLY and CDR2 FYNNEI. The CDR3 loop reads CASTVDTGEQYF. CDR3 nucleotide sequence: TGTGCCAGCACCGTGGACACAGGCGAGCAGTACTTC.

This clone was detected once. Other DNA sequences in this specimen translate into the identical CDR3. The CDR3 DNA sequence: TGTGCCAGCAGTTTTGGCGGTTCCTACGAGCAGTACTTC. The encoded protein is CASSFGGSYEQYF. The gene calls are TRBV12-3 or TRBV12-4 and TRBJ2-7; D unresolved. The CDR3 spans 13 residues. The V and J ends lost 3 bases and 1 base respectively, with 7 bases between them.